These 8 T cell receptor beta chains came from one sample sequenced in a study of response to subunit inactivated influenza vaccine. MiXCR, applied by TCRdb to the RT-PCR reads, yields one record per CDR3 protein. Here the sample spans 650,000 to 700,000 distinct CDR3 sequences, 15% to 18% being singletons. The sequencing used PBMCs from blood, collected roughly 12 days after vaccination. The origin of the receptors is a man in his fifties who received an inactivated influenza vaccine.

There are a few counts of this clonotype. The chain has TRBV20-1 and TRBJ2-1, with TRBD2 matching 8 bases. This CDR3 has 13 amino acids. The V segment lost 3 bases and the J segment 6 bases; nucleotides outside the gene matches: 4. Germline CDR1 and CDR2: DFQATT and SNEGSKA (reference sequence). DNA for the CDR3: TGCAGTGCTAGCGGGAGGGCCCTCAATGAGCAGTTCTTC. Translation gives CSASGRALNEQFF.

The chain has TRBV28 and TRBJ2-7, with 9 bases matching TRBD1. Germline trimming cut 7 bases from V and 5 bases from J; bases unmatched to any gene: 9. From germline, CDR1 is MDHEN and CDR2 SYDVKM. The CDR3 is 14 amino acids. CDR3 nucleotide sequence: TGTGCCAGCAAAGAGACAGGGGGATTGGACGAGCAGTACTTC. This gives the protein CASKETGGLDEQYF.

This chain uses TRBV7-2 with TRBJ1-2, with a weak D call TRBD1 (6 bases). CDR1 is SGHTA, CDR2 FQGNSA, per germline. The CDR3 extends over 15 amino acids. Trimming stripped 5 bases from V and 4 bases from J, with 17 bases between. The DNA of the CDR3 is TGTGCCAGCAGCCCCACGGGGGGGGGCGGCTATGGCTACACCTTC. This translates into CASSPTGGGGYGYTF.

This rearrangement joins TRBV4-1 to TRBJ2-5; 10 bases agree with TRBD2. This CDR3 contains 16 residues. The V segment lost 3 bases and the J segment 3 bases; nucleotides outside the gene matches: 7. Germline V lookup: CDR1 MGHRA, CDR2 YSYEKL. In nucleotides, the CDR3 is TGCGCCAGCAGCCATATAGCGGGGGGACTAAAAGAGACCCAGTACTTC. Translating gives CASSHIAGGLKETQYF.

This clonotype was counted only a few times. The genes are TRBV4-2 and TRBJ1-3; no definite D call. Trimming took off 1 base at V and 0 bases at J, with 10 bases between the two ends. The CDR3 is 16 residues long. Germline CDR1 reads LGHNA; CDR2 reads YNFKEQ. This CDR3 reads CASSQVGLSSGNTIYF. The CDR3 nucleotides read TGTGCCAGCAGCCAAGTTGGCCTGAGCTCTGGAAACACCATATATTTT.

This clonotype was picked up many times. The rearrangement links TRBV7-2 to TRBJ2-7; no definite D call. Trimming left V 1 base short and J 2 bases short, with 9 bases between. This CDR3 spans 14 amino acids. CDR1 is SGHTA, CDR2 FQGNSA, per germline. The CDR3 DNA reads TGTGCCAGCAGCTTAGGGGTAGGGCCCTACGAGCAGTACTTC. This sequence encodes CASSLGVGPYEQYF.

This clonotype showed up many times. The V gene is TRBV7-2, the J gene TRBJ1-6; unclear D gene. Trimming pared 2 bases from V and 7 bases from J, leaving 9 bases between. The CDR3 length is 14 residues. CDR1 is SGHTA, CDR2 FQGNSA, per germline. CDR3 nucleotides: TGTGCCAGCAGCTTAAAGGGAGGGAATTCACCCCTCCACTTT. Translated: CASSLKGGNSPLHF. Variable domain in full (rest from reference TRBV7-2 and TRBJ1-6): GAGVSQSPSNKVTEKGKDVELRCDPISGHTALYWYRQSLGQGLEFLIYFQGNSAPDKSGLPSDRFSAERTGGSVSTLTIQRTQQEDSAVYLCASSLKGGNSPLHFGNGTRLTVT.

The chain employs TRBV6-1 and TRBJ2-7; D might be TRBD2 (5 bases). Germline V gives CDR1 MNHNS, CDR2 SASEGT. The CDR3 runs to 14 residues. Trimming shortened V by 5 bases and J by 4 bases, and 15 bases separated the two germline ends. CDR3 in amino acids: CASSPSLARYEQYF. CDR3 DNA: TGTGCCAGCAGTCCGTCGCTAGCTAGATACGAGCAGTACTTC.